This TCR beta chain was recovered during a study of shared clonotypes between healthy human individuals. Each replicate PCR on the sorted subsets used about 220 ng DNA (around 30,000 T cell genomes). In the original analysis: Because ImmunoSEQ provided only junction sequences with no quality scores, the filtering differed. TCRdb keeps only in-frame clones here, not all; method: immunoSEQ multiplex PCR. V and J calls plus clone size are reproduced from that table; the DNA served to infer D and trimming. Of about 580,000 clones detected, roughly 98% appear once; the ten largest clones hold more than 0.3%. The naive CD8 fraction comprised CD45RO-negative cells positively selected for CCR7 and excluded terminally differentiated effector memory CD45RA+ cells. The origin of this receptor is a man younger than 45 in good health. Specimen: naive CD8+ T cells sorted from blood.

This CDR3 is CATSSPAGNEQFF. In DNA form, the CDR3 reads TGTGCCACCAGCAGCCCCGCCGGCAATGAGCAGTTCTTC. V is TRBV15 and J is TRBJ2-1; D call uncertain. The CDR3 extends over 13 amino acids. The V end lost 3 bases, the J end lost 6 bases, and 9 bases lay between the germline ends. Germline CDR1 LNHNV, CDR2 YYDKDF (reference sequence).